These T cell receptor beta chains were read from a single sample in a study of blood T cell repertoires in COVID-19. Clones were sequenced by immunoSEQ multiplex PCR, and TCRdb holds only the in-frame ones, with some missing. The sample contains roughly 380,000 clones, approximately 89% of which appear only once. Sequencing used PBMCs or T cells enriched from blood (not recorded which). These receptors came from a man younger than 40 who had recovered from COVID-19. The CDR3 runs from the conserved cysteine through the conserved F or W. D genes are given only for firm matches. Not every row has a clone size; where given, it reads once, few, many or a size class.

j_gene,abundance,v_gene,d_gene,CDR3nt,CDR3aa
TRBJ1-6,few,TRBV5-6,TRBD1,TGTGCCAGCAGCCCAACTGGGACAGGGAGAGTTTCACCCCTCCACTTT,CASSPTGTGRVSPLHF
TRBJ1-5,once,TRBV4-1,-,TGCGCCAGCAGCCAAGATGGTTGGCCGGTCGGGAGCAATCAGCCCCAGCATTTT,CASSQDGWPVGSNQPQHF
TRBJ2-7,-,TRBV12-3/TRBV12-4,TRBD1,TGTGCCAGCAGTTACAGGGGAATGGACGAGCAGTACTTC,CASSYRGMDEQYF
TRBJ1-2,-,TRBV9,-,TGTGCCAGCAGCGCCTCAGGTTACTCCTATGGCTACACCTTC,CASSASGYSYGYTF
TRBJ2-2,-,TRBV7-7,TRBD2,TGTGCCAGCAGCCCCCGCGAAGCGGGGCTACCAGGGGAGCTGTTTTTT,CASSPREAGLPGELFF
TRBJ1-1,once,TRBV6-2/TRBV6-3,-,TGTGCCAGCAGCCAGACAGTATCCAACACTGAAGCTTTCTTT,CASSQTVSNTEAFF
TRBJ2-5,-,TRBV9,-,TGTGCCAGCAGCGTAGTGGGAGAAGAGACCCAGTACTTC,CASSVVGEETQYF
TRBJ2-1,-,TRBV5-5,-,TGTGCCAGCAGCACGGGATATTCCTTCAATGAGCAGTTCTTC,CASSTGYSFNEQFF
TRBJ2-2,-,TRBV18,-,TGTGCCAGCTCCCCGCCGGGGACCGGGGAGCTGTTTTTT,CASSPPGTGELFF
TRBJ1-1,once,TRBV10-1,-,TGCGCCAGCACGAACGGCGGGGAAGCTTTCTTT,CASTNGGEAFF
TRBJ1-1,-,TRBV6-5,TRBD1,TGTGCCAGCAGGCTACAGGGGGCCGGCACTGAAGCTTTCTTT,CASRLQGAGTEAFF
TRBJ1-4,-,TRBV7-2,-,TGTGCCAGCAGCTTACGGGGGATCGGGGATACTAATGAAAAACTGTTTTTT,CASSLRGIGDTNEKLFF
TRBJ1-5,-,TRBV9,-,TGTGCCAGCAGCCCACGCGAGGGCTTTGATCAGCCCCAGCATTTT,CASSPREGFDQPQHF
TRBJ1-2,-,TRBV27,-,TGTGCCAGCGCCGTTAGCGTGGATATGAATGGCTACACCTTC,CASAVSVDMNGYTF
TRBJ1-2,-,TRBV2,TRBD1,TGTGCCAGCAGTCCGACAGGGGGCTCGCCCTACACCTTC,CASSPTGGSPYTF
TRBJ1-6,few,TRBV4-1,-,TGCGCCAGCAGCCAACCGAAGGAGTTGGATTCACCCCTCCACTTT,CASSQPKELDSPLHF
TRBJ1-4,-,TRBV4-1,TRBD1,TGCGCCAGCAGCCAAGACCGGGACAGGCAAAAACTGTTTTTT,CASSQDRDRQKLFF
TRBJ2-1,-,TRBV27,TRBD2,TGTGCCAGCAGACTAGCGGGGGGGTCCTACAATGAGCAGTTCTTC,CASRLAGGSYNEQFF
TRBJ2-7,-,TRBV25-1,TRBD2,TGTGCCAGCAGCCCGGGGGGGAGGACAACCTACGAGCAGTACTTC,CASSPGGRTTYEQYF
TRBJ1-2,-,TRBV4-3,-,TGCGCCAGCAGCCAAGGCGCCGTCTATGGCTACACCTTC,CASSQGAVYGYTF
TRBJ1-2,-,TRBV11-2,TRBD1,TGTGCCAGCAGCCCGGGACAGGGCACAGGCTACACCTTC,CASSPGQGTGYTF
TRBJ2-1,-,TRBV6-5,-,TGTGCCAGCAGTTACTCAGGGACACTCACGGGCAATGAGCAGTTCTTC,CASSYSGTLTGNEQFF